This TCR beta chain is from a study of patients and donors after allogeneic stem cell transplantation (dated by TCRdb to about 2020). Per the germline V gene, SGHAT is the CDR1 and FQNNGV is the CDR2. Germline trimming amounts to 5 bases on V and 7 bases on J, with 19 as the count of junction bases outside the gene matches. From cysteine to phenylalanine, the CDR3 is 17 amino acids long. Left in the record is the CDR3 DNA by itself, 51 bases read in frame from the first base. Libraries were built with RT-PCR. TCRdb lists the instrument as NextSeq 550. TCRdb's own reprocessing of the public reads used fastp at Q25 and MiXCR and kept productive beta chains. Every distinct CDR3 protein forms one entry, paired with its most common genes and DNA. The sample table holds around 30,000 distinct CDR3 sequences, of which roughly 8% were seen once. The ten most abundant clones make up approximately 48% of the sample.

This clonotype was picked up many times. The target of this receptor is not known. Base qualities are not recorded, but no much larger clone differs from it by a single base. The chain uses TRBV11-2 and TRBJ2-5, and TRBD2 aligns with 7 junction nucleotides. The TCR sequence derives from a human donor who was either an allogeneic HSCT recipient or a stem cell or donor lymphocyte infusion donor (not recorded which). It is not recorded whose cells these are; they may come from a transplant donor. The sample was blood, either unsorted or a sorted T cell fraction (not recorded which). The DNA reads TGTGCCAGCAGCCCCCTAAGAGGGAGGGTAGAGGTTGGGACCCAGTACTTC. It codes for CASSPLRGRVEVGTQYF.